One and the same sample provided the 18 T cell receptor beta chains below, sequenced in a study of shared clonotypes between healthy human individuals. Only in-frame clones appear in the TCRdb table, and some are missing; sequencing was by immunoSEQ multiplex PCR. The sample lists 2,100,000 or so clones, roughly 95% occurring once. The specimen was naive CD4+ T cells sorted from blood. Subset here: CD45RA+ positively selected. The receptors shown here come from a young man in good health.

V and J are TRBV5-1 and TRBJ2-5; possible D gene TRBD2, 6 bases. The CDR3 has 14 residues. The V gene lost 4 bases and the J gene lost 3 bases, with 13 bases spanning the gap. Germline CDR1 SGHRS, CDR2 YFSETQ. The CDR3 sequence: CASSMSSVEETQYF. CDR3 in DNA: TGCGCCAGCAGCATGTCTAGCGTAGAAGAGACCCAGTACTTC. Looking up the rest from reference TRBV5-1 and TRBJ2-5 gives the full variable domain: KAGVTQTPRYLIKTRGQQVTLSCSPISGHRSVSWYQQTPGQGLQFLFEYFSETQRNKGNFPGRFSGRQFSNSRSEMNVSTLELGDSALYLCASSMSSVEETQYFGPGTRLLVL.

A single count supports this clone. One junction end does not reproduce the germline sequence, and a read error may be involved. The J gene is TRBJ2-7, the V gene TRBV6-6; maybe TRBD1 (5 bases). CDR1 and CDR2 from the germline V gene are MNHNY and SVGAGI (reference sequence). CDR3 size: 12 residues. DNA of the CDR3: TGTGCCAGCAGCAACCCCAGACAGTTCCCCGGCTTC. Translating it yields CASSNPRQFPGF.

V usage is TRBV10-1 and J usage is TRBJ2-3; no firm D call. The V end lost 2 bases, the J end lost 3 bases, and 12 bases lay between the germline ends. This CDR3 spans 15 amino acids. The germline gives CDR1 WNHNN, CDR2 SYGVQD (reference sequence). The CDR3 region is CASSEIGRSTDTQYF. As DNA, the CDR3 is TGCGCCAGCAGTGAGATAGGGCGGAGTACAGATACGCAGTATTTT.

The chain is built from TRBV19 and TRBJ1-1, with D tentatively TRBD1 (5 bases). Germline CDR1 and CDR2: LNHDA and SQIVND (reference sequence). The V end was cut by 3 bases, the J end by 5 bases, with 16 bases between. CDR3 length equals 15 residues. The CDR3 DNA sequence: TGTGCCAGTAGTATTCAGGGTATTGGGTTAACTGAAGCTTTCTTT. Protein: CASSIQGIGLTEAFF.

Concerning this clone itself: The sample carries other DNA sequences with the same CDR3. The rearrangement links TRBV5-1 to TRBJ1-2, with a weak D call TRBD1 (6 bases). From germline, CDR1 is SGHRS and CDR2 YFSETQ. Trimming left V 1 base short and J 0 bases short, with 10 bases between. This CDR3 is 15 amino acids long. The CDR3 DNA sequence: TGCGCCAGCAGCTTGTCACAGGGAGCTAACTATGGCTACACCTTC. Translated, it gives CASSLSQGANYGYTF.

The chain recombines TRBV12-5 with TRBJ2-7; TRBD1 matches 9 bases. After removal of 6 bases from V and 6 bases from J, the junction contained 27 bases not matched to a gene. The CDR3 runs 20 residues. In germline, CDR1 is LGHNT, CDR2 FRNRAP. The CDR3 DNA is TGTGCTAGTGGCCGAATTTACCCCCAGTACGGCAGACAGGGGGTGGGCGAGCAGTACTTC. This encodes CASGRIYPQYGRQGVGEQYF.

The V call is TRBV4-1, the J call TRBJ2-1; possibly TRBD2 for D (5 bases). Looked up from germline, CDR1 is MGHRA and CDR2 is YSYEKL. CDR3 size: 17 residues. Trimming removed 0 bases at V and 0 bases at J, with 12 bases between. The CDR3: CASSQDQAASSYNEQFF. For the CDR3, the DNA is TGCGCCAGCAGCCAAGATCAAGCGGCCAGCTCCTACAATGAGCAGTTCTTC.

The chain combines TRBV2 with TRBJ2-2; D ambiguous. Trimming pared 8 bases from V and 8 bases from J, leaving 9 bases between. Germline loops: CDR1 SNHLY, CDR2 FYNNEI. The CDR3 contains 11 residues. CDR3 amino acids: CASQRVGELFF. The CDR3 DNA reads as TGTGCCAGCCAAAGGGTTGGGGAGCTGTTTTTT.

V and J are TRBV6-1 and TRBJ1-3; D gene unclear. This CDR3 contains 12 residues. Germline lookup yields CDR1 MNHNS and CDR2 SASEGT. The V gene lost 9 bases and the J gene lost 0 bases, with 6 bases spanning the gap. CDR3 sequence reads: CASSNSGNTIYF. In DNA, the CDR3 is TGTGCCAGTTCTAACTCTGGAAACACCATATATTTT.

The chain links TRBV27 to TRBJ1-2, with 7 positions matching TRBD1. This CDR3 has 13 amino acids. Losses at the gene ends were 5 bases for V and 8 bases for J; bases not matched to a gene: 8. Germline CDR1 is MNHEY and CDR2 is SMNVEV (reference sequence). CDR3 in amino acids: CASSGPGGRGYTF. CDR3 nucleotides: TGTGCCAGCAGTGGCCCAGGGGGGAGGGGCTACACCTTC.

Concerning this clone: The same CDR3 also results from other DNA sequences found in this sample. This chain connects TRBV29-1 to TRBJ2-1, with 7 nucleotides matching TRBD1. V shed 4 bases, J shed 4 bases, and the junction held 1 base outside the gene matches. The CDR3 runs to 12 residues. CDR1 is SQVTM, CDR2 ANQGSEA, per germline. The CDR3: CSVATGYNEQFF. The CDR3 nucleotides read TGCAGCGTTGCGACAGGGTACAATGAGCAGTTCTTC.

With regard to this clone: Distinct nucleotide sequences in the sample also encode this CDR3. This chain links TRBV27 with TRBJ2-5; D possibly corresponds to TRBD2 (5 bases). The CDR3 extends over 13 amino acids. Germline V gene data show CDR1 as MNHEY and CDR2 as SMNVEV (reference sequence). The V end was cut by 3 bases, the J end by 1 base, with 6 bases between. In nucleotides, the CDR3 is TGTGCCAGCAGTTTTCGGGGCCAAGAGACCCAGTACTTC. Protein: CASSFRGQETQYF.

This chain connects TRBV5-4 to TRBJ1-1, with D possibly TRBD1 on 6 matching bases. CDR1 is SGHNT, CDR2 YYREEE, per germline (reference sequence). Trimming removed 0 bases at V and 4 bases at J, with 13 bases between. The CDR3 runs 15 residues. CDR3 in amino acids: CASSLAGRGLTEAFF. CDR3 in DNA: TGTGCCAGCAGCTTGGCCGGCAGGGGACTCACTGAAGCTTTCTTT.

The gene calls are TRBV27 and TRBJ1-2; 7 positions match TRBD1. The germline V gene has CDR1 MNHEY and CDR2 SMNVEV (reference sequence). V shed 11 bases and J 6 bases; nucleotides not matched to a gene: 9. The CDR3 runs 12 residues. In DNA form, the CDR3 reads TGTGCCGGCCCGGGACAGTCTAATGGCTACACCTTC. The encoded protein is CAGPGQSNGYTF.

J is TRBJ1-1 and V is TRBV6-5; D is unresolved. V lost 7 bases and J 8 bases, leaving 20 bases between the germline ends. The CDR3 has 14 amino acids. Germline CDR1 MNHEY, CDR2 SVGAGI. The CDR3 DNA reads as TGTGCCAGCACCCCCGGGGTGGGAACACTAGAAGCTTTCTTT. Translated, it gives CASTPGVGTLEAFF.

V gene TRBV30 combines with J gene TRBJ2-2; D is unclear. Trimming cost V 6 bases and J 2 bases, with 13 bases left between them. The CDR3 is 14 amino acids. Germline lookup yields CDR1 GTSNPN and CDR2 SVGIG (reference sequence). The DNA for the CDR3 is TGTGCCTGTTATCCGGACCGTAACACCGGGGAGCTGTTTTTT. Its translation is CACYPDRNTGELFF.

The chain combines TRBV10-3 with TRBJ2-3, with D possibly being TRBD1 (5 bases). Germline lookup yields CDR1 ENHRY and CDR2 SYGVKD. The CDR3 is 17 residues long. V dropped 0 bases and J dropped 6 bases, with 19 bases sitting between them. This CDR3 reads CAISESLTVKGIDTQYF. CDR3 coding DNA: TGTGCCATCAGTGAGTCTCTGACAGTAAAGGGTATCGATACGCAGTATTTT.

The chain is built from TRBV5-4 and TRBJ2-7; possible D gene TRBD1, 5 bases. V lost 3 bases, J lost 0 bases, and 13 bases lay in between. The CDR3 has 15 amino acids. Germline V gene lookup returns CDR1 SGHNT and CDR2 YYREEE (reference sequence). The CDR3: CASSSYRKSSYEQYF. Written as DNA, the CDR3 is TGTGCCAGCAGCTCTTACAGGAAGAGCTCCTACGAGCAGTACTTC.